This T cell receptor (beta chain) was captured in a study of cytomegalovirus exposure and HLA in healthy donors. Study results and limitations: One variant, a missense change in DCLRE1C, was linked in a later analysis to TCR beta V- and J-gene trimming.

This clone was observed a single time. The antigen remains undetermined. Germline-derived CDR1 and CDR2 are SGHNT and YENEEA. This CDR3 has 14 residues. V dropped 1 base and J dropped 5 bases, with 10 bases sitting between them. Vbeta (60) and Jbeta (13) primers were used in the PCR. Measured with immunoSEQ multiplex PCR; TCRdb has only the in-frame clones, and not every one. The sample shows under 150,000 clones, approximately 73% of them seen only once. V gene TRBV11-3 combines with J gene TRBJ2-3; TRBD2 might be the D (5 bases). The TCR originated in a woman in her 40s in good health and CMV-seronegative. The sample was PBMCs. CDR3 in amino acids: CASSLGIEGDTQYF. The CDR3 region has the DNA TGTGCCAGCAGCTTAGGTATAGAGGGAGATACGCAGTATTTT.